This T cell receptor beta chain derives from a study of PD-1 blockade in classical Hodgkin lymphoma. Libraries were prepared by immunoSEQ multiplex PCR; TCRdb keeps only in-frame clonotypes and omits some of them. The data hold tens of thousands of clones, with 80% to 90% observed a single time. Relapses following autologous stem cell transplantation were seen in all patients, with brentuximab vedotin exposure varying. CDR1 and CDR2 (germline): MGHDK, SYGVNS. The CDR3 length is 16 residues. Trimming pared 4 bases from V and 3 bases from J, leaving 15 bases between. This chain uses TRBV25-1 with TRBJ1-4, with D tentatively TRBD1 (6 bases). This clonotype was sampled from a human donor with classical Hodgkin lymphoma. The sequencing used peripheral blood mononuclear cells (PBMCs), collected before the second cycle of nivolumab. The CDR3 loop is CASSAWTDRSNEKLFF. In DNA, the CDR3 is TGTGCCAGCAGTGCTTGGACAGATCGATCTAATGAAAAACTGTTTTTT.